This TCR beta chain was identified in a study of T cell responses to AZD1222 COVID-19 vaccine. This clone showed up just once. No antigen is known for it. Whole-study findings and limits: Baseline testing showed seropositivity in only six AZD1222 recipients. The study sampled repertoires only after the peak T cell response. A mostly white British donor set with more females was recruited, and clonal diversity was possibly underestimated.

The CDR3 runs 16 residues. The V gene's germline CDR1 is SQVTM and CDR2 ANQGSEA. The V segment lost 5 bases and the J segment 0 bases; nucleotides outside the gene matches: 11. Generated by immunoSEQ multiplex PCR, the TCRdb table keeps only in-frame clones and is missing some. The sample shows around 190,000 clones, just over 85% of them seen only once. The starting material was peripheral blood, obtained on day 0 of AZD1222 vaccination. The TCR comes from an adult in good health. The chain uses TRBV29-1 and TRBJ1-2; TRBD1 matches 8 bases. The DNA for the CDR3 is TGCAGCGTTCCCTGGACAGGGAACCGTTCTAACTATGGCTACACCTTC. It encodes CSVPWTGNRSNYGYTF. Drawing the rest from reference TRBV29-1 and TRBJ1-2, the complete variable domain is SAVISQKPSRDICQRGTSLTIQCQVDSQVTMMFWYRQQPGQSLTLIATANQGSEATYESGFVIDKFPISRPNLTFSTLTVSNMSPEDSSIYLCSVPWTGNRSNYGYTFGSGTRLTVV.